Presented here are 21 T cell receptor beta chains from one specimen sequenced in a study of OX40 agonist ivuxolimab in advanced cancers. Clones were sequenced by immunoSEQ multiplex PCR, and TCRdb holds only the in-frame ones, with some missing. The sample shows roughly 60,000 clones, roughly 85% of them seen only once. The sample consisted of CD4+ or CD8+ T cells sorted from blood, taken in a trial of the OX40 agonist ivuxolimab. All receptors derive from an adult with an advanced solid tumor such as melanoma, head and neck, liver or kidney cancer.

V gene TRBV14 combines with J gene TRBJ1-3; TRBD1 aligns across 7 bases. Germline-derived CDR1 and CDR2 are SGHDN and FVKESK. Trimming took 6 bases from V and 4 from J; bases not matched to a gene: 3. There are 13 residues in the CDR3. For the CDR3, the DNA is TGTGCCAGCAGGCGGACAGGCGGAAACACCATATATTTT. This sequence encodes CASRRTGGNTIYF. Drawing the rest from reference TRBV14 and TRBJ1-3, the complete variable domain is EAGVTQFPSHSVIEKGQTVTLRCDPISGHDNLYWYRRVMGKEIKFLLHFVKESKQDESGMPNNRFLAERTGGTYSTLKVQPAELEDSGVYFCASRRTGGNTIYFGEGSWLTVV.

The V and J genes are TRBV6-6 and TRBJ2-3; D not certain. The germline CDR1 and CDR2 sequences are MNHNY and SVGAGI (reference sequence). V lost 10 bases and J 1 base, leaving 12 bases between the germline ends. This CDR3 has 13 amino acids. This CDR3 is CATRGGGTDTQYF. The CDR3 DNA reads TGTGCCACCAGAGGCGGCGGCACAGATACGCAGTATTTT.

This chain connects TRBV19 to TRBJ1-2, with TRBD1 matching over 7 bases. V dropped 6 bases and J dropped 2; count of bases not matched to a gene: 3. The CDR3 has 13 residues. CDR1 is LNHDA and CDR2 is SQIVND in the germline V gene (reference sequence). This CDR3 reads CASSQQGNYGYTF. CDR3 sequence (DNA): TGTGCCAGTAGCCAACAGGGGAACTATGGCTACACCTTC.

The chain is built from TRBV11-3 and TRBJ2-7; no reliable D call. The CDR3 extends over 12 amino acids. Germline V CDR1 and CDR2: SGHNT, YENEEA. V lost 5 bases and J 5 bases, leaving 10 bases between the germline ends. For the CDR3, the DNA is TGTGCCAGCAGCCTCACTTCTCACGAGCAGTACTTC. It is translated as CASSLTSHEQYF.

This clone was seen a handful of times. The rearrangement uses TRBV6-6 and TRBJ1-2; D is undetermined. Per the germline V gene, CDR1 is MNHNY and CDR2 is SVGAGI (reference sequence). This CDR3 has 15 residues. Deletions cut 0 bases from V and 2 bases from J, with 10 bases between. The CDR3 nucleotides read TGTGCCAGCAGTTACTCCCCCCGGCAGAACTATGGCTACACCTTC. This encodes CASSYSPRQNYGYTF.

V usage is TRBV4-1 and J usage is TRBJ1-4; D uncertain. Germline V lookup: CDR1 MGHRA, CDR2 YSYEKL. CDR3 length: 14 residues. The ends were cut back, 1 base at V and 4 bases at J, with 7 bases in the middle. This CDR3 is CASSQVPGNEKLFF. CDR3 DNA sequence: TGCGCCAGCAGCCAAGTACCGGGTAATGAAAAACTGTTTTTT.

CDR3 region: CSDSHSTDTQYF. The CDR3 nucleotides are TGCAGCGACTCGCATAGCACAGATACGCAGTATTTT. The chain recombines TRBV29-1 with TRBJ2-3; no clear D gene. Trimming took 7 bases from V and 0 from J, leaving 8 bases between them. The CDR3 consists of 12 residues. Looked up from germline, CDR1 is SQVTM and CDR2 is ANQGSEA.

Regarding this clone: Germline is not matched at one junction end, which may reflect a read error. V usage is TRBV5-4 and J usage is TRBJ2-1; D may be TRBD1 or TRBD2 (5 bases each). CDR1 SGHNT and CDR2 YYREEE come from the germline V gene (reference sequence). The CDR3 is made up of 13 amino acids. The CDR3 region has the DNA TGTGCCAGCAGCTCGGGACCCTATAATGAGCAGTTCTTC. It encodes CASSSGPYNEQFF.

This CDR3 reads CASSSKRGTQYF. The CDR3 coding sequence is TGTGCCAGCAGTTCGAAGCGGGGCACGCAGTATTTT. The chain combines TRBV28 with TRBJ2-3; 7 bases map to TRBD2. V lost 4 bases and J lost 9; bases outside the gene matches: 4. Germline CDR1 and CDR2: MDHEN and SYDVKM. The CDR3 is 12 residues long.

The CDR3 bases are TGTGCCAGCTCACCAATTGCGCGGACAGGGGGGAACAATGAGCAGTTCTTC. Its protein is CASSPIARTGGNNEQFF. V is TRBV18 and J is TRBJ2-1; 10 nucleotides align to TRBD1. Trimming at V came to 2 bases and at J to 5 bases, leaving 9 bases not matched to a gene. The CDR3 is 17 amino acids. Germline V gene data show CDR1 as KGHSH and CDR2 as LQKENI.

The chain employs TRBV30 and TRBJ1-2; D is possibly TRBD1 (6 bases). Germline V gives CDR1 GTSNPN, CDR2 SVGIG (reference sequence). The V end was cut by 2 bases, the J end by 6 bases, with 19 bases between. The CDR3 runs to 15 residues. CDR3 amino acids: CAWSPRGGAKNGYTF. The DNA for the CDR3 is TGTGCCTGGAGTCCCCGTGGGGGGGCGAAGAATGGCTACACCTTC.

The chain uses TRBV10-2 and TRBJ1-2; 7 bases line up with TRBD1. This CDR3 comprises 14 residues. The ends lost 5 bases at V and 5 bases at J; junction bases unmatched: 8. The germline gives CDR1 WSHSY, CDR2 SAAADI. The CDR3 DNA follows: TGCGCCAGCAGTTTTTACAGGGGAGAGTATGGCTACACCTTC. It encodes CASSFYRGEYGYTF.

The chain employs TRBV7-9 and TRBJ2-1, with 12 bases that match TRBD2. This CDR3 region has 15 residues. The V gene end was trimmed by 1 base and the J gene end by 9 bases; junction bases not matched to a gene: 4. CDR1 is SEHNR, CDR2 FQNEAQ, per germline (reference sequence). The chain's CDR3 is CASSLGLAGVREQFF. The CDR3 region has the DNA TGTGCCAGCAGCTTAGGACTAGCGGGAGTCCGTGAGCAGTTCTTC.

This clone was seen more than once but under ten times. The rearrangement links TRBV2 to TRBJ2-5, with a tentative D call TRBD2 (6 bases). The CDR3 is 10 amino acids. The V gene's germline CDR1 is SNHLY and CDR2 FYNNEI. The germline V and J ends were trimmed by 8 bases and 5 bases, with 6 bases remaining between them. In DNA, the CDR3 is TGTGCCAGCGGGAGGGAGACCCAGTACTTC. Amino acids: CASGRETQYF. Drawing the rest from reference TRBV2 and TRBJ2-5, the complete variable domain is EPEVTQTPSHQVTQMGQEVILRCVPISNHLYFYWYRQILGQKVEFLVSFYNNEISEKSEIFDDQFSVERPDGSNFTLKIRSTKLEDSAMYFCASGRETQYFGPGTRLLVL.

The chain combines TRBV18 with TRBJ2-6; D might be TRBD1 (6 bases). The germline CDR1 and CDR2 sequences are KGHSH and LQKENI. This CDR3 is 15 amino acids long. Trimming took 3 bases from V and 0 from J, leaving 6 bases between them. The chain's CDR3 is CASSPTGSGANVLTF. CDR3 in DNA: TGTGCCAGCTCACCGACAGGCTCTGGGGCCAACGTCCTGACTTTC.

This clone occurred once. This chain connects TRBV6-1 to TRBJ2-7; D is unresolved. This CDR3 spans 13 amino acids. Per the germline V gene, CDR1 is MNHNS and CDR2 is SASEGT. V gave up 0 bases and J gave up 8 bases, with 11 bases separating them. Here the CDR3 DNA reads TGTGCCAGCAGTGAAGCGAGTCGTGGGAAGCAGTACTTC. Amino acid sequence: CASSEASRGKQYF.

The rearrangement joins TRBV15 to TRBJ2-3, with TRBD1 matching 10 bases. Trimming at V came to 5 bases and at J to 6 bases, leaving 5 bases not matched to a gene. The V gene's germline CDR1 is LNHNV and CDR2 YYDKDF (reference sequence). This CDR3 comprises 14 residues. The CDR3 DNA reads TGTGCCACCAGCCGGGACAGGGGTTTGGATACGCAGTATTTT. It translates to CATSRDRGLDTQYF.

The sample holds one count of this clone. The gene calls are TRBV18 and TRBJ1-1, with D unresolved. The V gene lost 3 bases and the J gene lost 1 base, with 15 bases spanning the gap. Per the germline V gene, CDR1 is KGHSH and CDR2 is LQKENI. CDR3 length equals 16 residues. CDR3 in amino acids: CASSPSHVGRNTEAFF. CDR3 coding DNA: TGTGCCAGCTCACCGTCCCATGTTGGCAGGAACACTGAAGCTTTCTTT.

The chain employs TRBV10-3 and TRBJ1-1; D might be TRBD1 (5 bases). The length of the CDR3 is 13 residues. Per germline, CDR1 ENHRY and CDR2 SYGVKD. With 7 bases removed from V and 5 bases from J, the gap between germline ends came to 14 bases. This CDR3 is CAIKNTEGTEAFF. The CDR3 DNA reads TGTGCCATCAAAAATACCGAGGGGACTGAAGCTTTCTTT.

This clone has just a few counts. The CDR3 reads CSFRTSGSYEQFF. The CDR3 DNA follows: TGCAGCTTTAGGACTAGCGGGAGCTATGAGCAGTTCTTC. This rearrangement joins TRBV29-1 to TRBJ2-1, with TRBD2 matching over 13 bases. From germline, CDR1 is SQVTM and CDR2 ANQGSEA. V shed 8 bases and J 8 bases; nucleotides not matched to a gene: 6. The CDR3 contains 13 residues.

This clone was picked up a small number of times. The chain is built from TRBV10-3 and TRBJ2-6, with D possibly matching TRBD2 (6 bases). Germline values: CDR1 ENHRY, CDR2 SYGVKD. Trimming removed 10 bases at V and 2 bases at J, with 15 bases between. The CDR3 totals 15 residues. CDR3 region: CATGGDSAGANVLTF. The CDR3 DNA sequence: TGTGCCACCGGGGGAGACAGTGCTGGGGCCAACGTCCTGACTTTC.